A selection of T cell receptor beta chains follows, all from one sample in a study of Graves' ophthalmopathy and Graves' hyperthyroidism. A single record per CDR3 protein comes from TCRdb applying MiXCR to the multiplex PCR reads. The sample gives around 1,000,000 distinct CDR3 sequences, about 40% of which show up once; around 10% is in the top ten. Sequenced sample: peripheral blood or thyroid tissue (not recorded which). The receptors stem from an adult man with Graves' hyperthyroidism. Both conserved end residues are part of each CDR3. Each record gives: J gene, V gene, clone size, D gene, CDR3 protein, CDR3 DNA. A D gene is named only where the DNA matches it firmly. Rows may omit the clone size; those that give it use once, few, many or a size class.

j_gene: TRBJ1-2
v_gene: TRBV2
abundance: many
d_gene: .
CDR3aa: CASRQDSYGYTF
CDR3nt: TGTGCCAGCAGGCAGGACAGCTATGGCTACACCTTC

j_gene: TRBJ1-2
v_gene: TRBV12-3/TRBV12-4
abundance: .
d_gene: TRBD1
CDR3aa: CASSTRQGGYGCTF
CDR3nt: TGTGCCAGCAGTACCCGACAGGGCGGTTATGGCTGCACCTTC

j_gene: TRBJ1-4
v_gene: TRBV25-1
abundance: many
d_gene: .
CDR3aa: CASSDGRVNEKLFF
CDR3nt: TGTGCCAGCAGTGACGGTCGGGTGAATGAAAAACTGTTTTTT

j_gene: TRBJ2-7
v_gene: TRBV7-2
abundance: .
d_gene: TRBD1
CDR3aa: CASSPPGTGVHEQYF
CDR3nt: TGTGCCAGCAGCCCACCTGGGACAGGGGTCCACGAGCAGTACTTC

j_gene: TRBJ2-7
v_gene: TRBV28
abundance: .
d_gene: TRBD2
CDR3aa: CASRSPGAGGAHEQYF
CDR3nt: TGTGCCAGCAGGTCCCCCGGAGCGGGAGGGGCCCACGAGCAGTACTTC

j_gene: TRBJ2-7
v_gene: TRBV6-5
abundance: few
d_gene: .
CDR3aa: CASSYSSQTYEQYF
CDR3nt: TGTGCCAGCAGTTACTCTTCACAAACCTACGAGCAGTACTTC

j_gene: TRBJ2-6
v_gene: TRBV7-3
abundance: many
d_gene: TRBD2
CDR3aa: CASSPRALAGVGGANVLTF
CDR3nt: TGTGCCAGCAGCCCCCGTGCCCTTGCGGGAGTAGGAGGGGCCAACGTCCTGACTTTC

j_gene: TRBJ2-7
v_gene: TRBV29-1
abundance: .
d_gene: TRBD1
CDR3aa: CSSDPGQGHEQYF
CDR3nt: TGCAGCAGTGACCCGGGACAGGGCCACGAGCAGTACTTC

j_gene: TRBJ1-2
v_gene: TRBV7-2
abundance: .
d_gene: .
CDR3aa: CASSLKQGFYGYTF
CDR3nt: TGTGCCAGCAGCTTAAAGCAGGGCTTCTATGGCTACACCTTC

j_gene: TRBJ1-4
v_gene: TRBV29-1
abundance: many
d_gene: TRBD1
CDR3aa: CSVGGTGNEKLFF
CDR3nt: TGCAGCGTCGGCGGGACAGGGAATGAAAAACTGTTTTTT

j_gene: TRBJ2-5
v_gene: TRBV24-1
abundance: .
d_gene: TRBD1
CDR3aa: CATSAPGRQGWETQYF
CDR3nt: TGTGCCACCAGTGCCCCGGGGAGACAGGGTTGGGAGACCCAGTACTTC

j_gene: TRBJ2-7
v_gene: TRBV12-3/TRBV12-4
abundance: few
d_gene: TRBD2
CDR3aa: CAISEALAGVLEQYF
CDR3nt: TGTGCCATCAGTGAGGCCCTAGCGGGAGTTCTCGAGCAGTACTTC

j_gene: TRBJ1-2
v_gene: TRBV11-2
abundance: many
d_gene: .
CDR3aa: CASSPFPEGQNYGYTF
CDR3nt: TGTGCCAGCAGCCCATTTCCCGAGGGCCAGAACTATGGCTACACCTTC

j_gene: TRBJ2-5
v_gene: TRBV7-9
abundance: many
d_gene: TRBD1
CDR3aa: CASSLARTGGQETQYF
CDR3nt: TGTGCCAGCAGCTTAGCTAGGACAGGGGGACAAGAGACCCAGTACTTC

j_gene: TRBJ2-5
v_gene: TRBV6-1
abundance: few
d_gene: .
CDR3aa: CASSEGAGGGGQETQYF
CDR3nt: TGTGCCAGCAGTGAAGGGGCAGGAGGTGGAGGCCAAGAGACCCAGTACTTC

j_gene: TRBJ1-1
v_gene: TRBV7-7
abundance: .
d_gene: TRBD1
CDR3aa: CASSFKPWGQFQPTEAFF
CDR3nt: TGTGCTAGCAGCTTTAAGCCTTGGGGACAGTTTCAGCCCACTGAAGCTTTCTTT

j_gene: TRBJ1-2
v_gene: TRBV4-1
abundance: few
d_gene: .
CDR3aa: CASSQEVSQNYGYTF
CDR3nt: TGCGCCAGCAGCCAAGAGGTCTCGCAAAACTATGGCTACACCTTC

j_gene: TRBJ2-2
v_gene: TRBV11-2
abundance: few
d_gene: TRBD1
CDR3aa: CASSLVPGTGYLSGTGELFF
CDR3nt: TGTGCCAGCAGCTTAGTACCTGGGACAGGATACCTTAGCGGCACCGGGGAGCTGTTTTTT

j_gene: TRBJ1-1
v_gene: TRBV20-1
abundance: .
d_gene: .
CDR3aa: CSAPSPRGSNTEAFF
CDR3nt: TGCAGTGCTCCCTCCCCCCGGGGCTCGAACACTGAAGCTTTCTTT

j_gene: TRBJ2-7
v_gene: TRBV9
abundance: many
d_gene: .
CDR3aa: CASSVYSVTYEQYF
CDR3nt: TGTGCCAGCAGCGTATATTCAGTCACCTACGAGCAGTACTTC

j_gene: TRBJ1-2
v_gene: TRBV29-1
abundance: .
d_gene: .
CDR3aa: CSVDTRTAGNYGYTF
CDR3nt: TGCAGCGTTGATACTCGGACGGCAGGGAACTATGGCTACACCTTC

j_gene: TRBJ2-7
v_gene: TRBV15
abundance: many
d_gene: .
CDR3aa: CATSRGDTSYEQYF
CDR3nt: TGTGCCACCAGCAGAGGGGACACCTCATACGAGCAGTACTTC

j_gene: TRBJ2-7
v_gene: TRBV5-1
abundance: many
d_gene: .
CDR3aa: CASRKRGSGPDDEQYF
CDR3nt: TGCGCCAGTAGGAAAAGGGGTTCGGGACCCGACGACGAGCAGTACTTC

j_gene: TRBJ2-5
v_gene: TRBV11-2
abundance: many
d_gene: .
CDR3aa: CASSLGWGLETQYF
CDR3nt: TGTGCCAGCAGCTTAGGGTGGGGGCTGGAGACCCAGTACTTC

j_gene: TRBJ2-7
v_gene: TRBV7-9
abundance: .
d_gene: .
CDR3aa: CASSQDLRQAWKQYF
CDR3nt: TGTGCCAGCAGCCAAGATCTTCGGCAGGCCTGGAAGCAGTACTTC

j_gene: TRBJ2-5
v_gene: TRBV7-9
abundance: many
d_gene: .
CDR3aa: CASSPDSLRPTQYF
CDR3nt: TGTGCCAGCAGCCCTGACAGCTTGCGGCCGACCCAGTACTTC

j_gene: TRBJ2-7
v_gene: TRBV20-1
abundance: many
d_gene: .
CDR3aa: CSQLGLGPEQYF
CDR3nt: TGCAGTCAGCTAGGGTTAGGTCCGGAGCAGTACTTC

j_gene: TRBJ2-2
v_gene: TRBV12-3/TRBV12-4
abundance: few
d_gene: TRBD2
CDR3aa: CASRPPGLAGVGELFF
CDR3nt: TGTGCCAGCAGGCCGCCGGGACTAGCGGGGGTCGGGGAGCTGTTTTTT

j_gene: TRBJ1-2
v_gene: TRBV20-1
abundance: .
d_gene: .
CDR3aa: CSARARQSNYDYTF
CDR3nt: TGCAGTGCTAGGGCGCGGCAGTCTAACTATGACTACACCTTC

j_gene: TRBJ1-5
v_gene: TRBV29-1
abundance: .
d_gene: .
CDR3aa: CSVETREGSNQPQHF
CDR3nt: TGCAGCGTTGAAACTAGGGAAGGAAGCAATCAGCCCCAGCATTTT

j_gene: TRBJ1-1
v_gene: TRBV19
abundance: .
d_gene: .
CDR3aa: CAGRPETEAFF
CDR3nt: TGTGCCGGTAGACCTGAGACTGAAGCTTTCTTT

j_gene: TRBJ1-2
v_gene: TRBV10-3
abundance: .
d_gene: .
CDR3aa: CAINREGSIYGYTF
CDR3nt: TGTGCCATCAATCGGGAAGGGTCTATCTATGGCTACACCTTC

j_gene: TRBJ1-6
v_gene: TRBV19
abundance: .
d_gene: TRBD1
CDR3aa: CASSNRGVGSPLHF
CDR3nt: TGTGCCAGTAGTAACAGGGGAGTGGGATCACCCCTCCACTTT

j_gene: TRBJ2-6
v_gene: TRBV2
abundance: many
d_gene: .
CDR3aa: CASRGEDGANVLTF
CDR3nt: TGTGCCAGCAGAGGCGAGGACGGGGCCAACGTCCTGACTTTC

j_gene: TRBJ2-5
v_gene: TRBV7-9
abundance: .
d_gene: .
CDR3aa: CASSPPRGEETQYF
CDR3nt: TGTGCCAGCAGCCCACCTCGAGGAGAAGAGACCCAGTACTTC

j_gene: TRBJ2-7
v_gene: TRBV7-2
abundance: .
d_gene: .
CDR3aa: CASSVDTGRAYEQYF
CDR3nt: TGTGCCAGCAGCGTAGATACAGGGAGGGCCTACGAGCAGTACTTC

j_gene: TRBJ2-7
v_gene: TRBV7-9
abundance: many
d_gene: .
CDR3aa: CASSQDRGGFYEQYF
CDR3nt: TGTGCCAGCAGCCAGGACAGAGGGGGTTTCTACGAGCAGTACTTC

j_gene: TRBJ2-5
v_gene: TRBV10-3
abundance: .
d_gene: .
CDR3aa: CAISTNDLRAETQYF
CDR3nt: TGTGCCATCAGTACTAACGACTTGCGCGCGGAGACCCAGTACTTC

j_gene: TRBJ2-2
v_gene: TRBV7-8
abundance: .
d_gene: .
CDR3aa: CASSPRQAMGVITGELFF
CDR3nt: TGTGCCAGCAGCCCTCGACAGGCTATGGGCGTTATCACCGGGGAGCTGTTTTTT